These 14 T cell receptor beta chains share one sample of origin, sequenced in a study of human T cells and chemical hapten exposure. Time point described: pre-sensitization, week 0. The treatment denotes: therapeutic diphenylcyclopropenone sensitization with weekly scalp DPC. Via MiXCR, TCRdb re-called the RACE reads, giving one row per CDR3 protein. Of some 400,000 distinct CDR3 sequences listed, approximately 5.1% are singletons. The sequencing here drew on whole blood, taken in connection with sensitization to the hapten diphenylcyclopropenone (DPC). The receptors here all came from a woman between 45 and 60 years old with alopecia areata. Some clones in this sample may be carry-over from other donors' samples.

As for this clonotype: Just one base apart from a much larger clone, this may be a read error. The V call is TRBV29-1, the J call TRBJ2-1; TRBD1 agrees at 12 bases. The germline V gene has CDR1 SQVTM and CDR2 ANQGSEA. The length of the CDR3 is 15 residues. The J segment lost 10 bases and the V segment lost 4 bases, leaving 11 bases of the junction unmatched. CDR3 sequence (DNA): TGCAGCGTTGCCACCGGGACAGGGGGCCTGTTGGAGCAGTTCTTC. Encoded protein: CSVATGTGGLLEQFF.

This clonotype came up a few times. The rearrangement uses TRBV7-2 and TRBJ1-2; a weak D match, TRBD1 (5 bases). This CDR3 is 18 amino acids long. Germline CDR1 and CDR2: SGHTA and FQGNSA. The V end lost 5 bases, the J end lost 4 bases, and 26 bases lay between the germline ends. The CDR3 nucleotides read TGTGCCAGCAGCCGCTCTCCCCCCAAGAGTGGGGGTGGCTATGGCTACACCTTC. As protein: CASSRSPPKSGGGYGYTF.

There are many counts of this clonotype. The chain joins TRBV15 to TRBJ1-1, with no clear D. The ends were cut back, 0 bases at V and 1 base at J, with 15 bases in the middle. The germline CDR1 and CDR2 sequences are LNHNV and YYDKDF (reference sequence). The length of the CDR3 is 17 residues. In DNA form, the CDR3 reads TGTGCCACCAGCAGAGATCGGCGAGTACAGACGAACACTGAAGCTTTCTTT. Encoded protein: CATSRDRRVQTNTEAFF.

The chain links TRBV29-1 to TRBJ2-7; 9 bases map to TRBD2. CDR1 and CDR2 from the germline V gene are SQVTM and ANQGSEA. CDR3 length: 13 amino acids. With V trimmed by 4 bases and J by 1 base, 2 bases remained unmatched. As DNA, the CDR3 is TGCAGCGTTGGGCTAGCGGGGTCCTACGAGCAGTACTTC. Amino acid sequence: CSVGLAGSYEQYF.

This clonotype was detected ten times or more. This rearrangement joins TRBV12-3 or TRBV12-4 to TRBJ2-7, with TRBD1 identical over 7 bases. Trimming took 6 bases from V and 6 from J; bases not matched to a gene: 5. The CDR3 totals 12 residues. This chain's CDR3 is CASSSTGLEQYF. As DNA, the CDR3 is TGTGCCAGCAGCTCGACAGGGCTCGAGCAGTACTTC.

This clonotype was seen at least ten times. The V call is TRBV20-1, the J call TRBJ2-5; TRBD2 might be the D (6 bases). The V and J ends lost 5 bases and 5 bases respectively, with 21 bases between them. The CDR3 spans 15 residues. Germline V gene lookup returns CDR1 DFQATT and CDR2 SNEGSKA (reference sequence). This CDR3 reads CSALLTSGRTETQYF. The CDR3 DNA reads TGCAGTGCTCTCCTAACGTCGGGGAGGACGGAGACCCAGTACTTC.

This clonotype was counted between two and nine times. The chain is built from TRBV4-2 and TRBJ2-3; 10 bases align to TRBD2. The germline V gene encodes CDR1 LGHNA and CDR2 YNFKEQ. Trimming took 4 bases from V and 6 from J; bases not matched to a gene: 16. This CDR3 comprises 18 residues. This CDR3 reads CASSLTTGTSVKSDTQYF. As DNA, the CDR3 is TGTGCCAGCAGCCTCACCACTGGGACTAGCGTAAAATCCGATACGCAGTATTTT.

This clonotype has only a few counts. V is TRBV12-3 or TRBV12-4 and J is TRBJ1-4, with D tentatively TRBD1 (5 bases). Trimming removed 6 bases from V and 4 bases from J, with 15 bases in between. CDR3 length: 15 residues. Written as DNA, the CDR3 is TGTGCCAGCAGCCCCCAGGGATCTATTAATGAAAAACTGTTTTTT. It yields the protein CASSPQGSINEKLFF.

The count of this clonotype is one. The chain employs TRBV20-1 and TRBJ2-3; 8 bases are shared with TRBD2. This CDR3 is built from 14 residues. The junction had 6 bases not matched to a gene; V was cut back by 3 bases and J by 4 bases. Germline V CDR1 and CDR2: DFQATT, SNEGSKA (reference sequence). The CDR3 bases are TGCAGTGCTAGGAGGCCAGCGGGAGCAGATACGCAGTATTTT. Translated: CSARRPAGADTQYF.

This clonotype was picked up many times. This rearrangement joins TRBV25-1 to TRBJ1-4; the D is unclear. The ends were cut back, 6 bases at V and 8 bases at J, with 7 bases in the middle. This CDR3 has 11 residues. CDR1 and CDR2 (germline): MGHDK, SYGVNS. DNA of the CDR3: TGTGCCAGCAGCCTACAAGAAAAACTGTTTTTT. It encodes CASSLQEKLFF.

This clonotype has only a few counts. The chain couples TRBV6-1 to TRBJ1-3, with a tentative D call TRBD1 (5 bases). The germline V gene has CDR1 MNHNS and CDR2 SASEGT. This CDR3 spans 13 amino acids. The germline V and J ends were trimmed by 4 bases and 9 bases, with 13 bases remaining between them. Here the CDR3 reads CASSGTIRSTIYF. The DNA for the CDR3 is TGTGCCAGCAGTGGGACAATCAGGAGCACCATATATTTT.

The CDR3 spells CASSAIPAGANVLTF. DNA of the CDR3: TGTGCCAGCAGCGCGATTCCTGCTGGGGCCAACGTCCTGACTTTC. The J gene is TRBJ2-6, the V gene TRBV9, with unresolved D. V was trimmed by 3 bases and J by 2 bases, leaving 9 bases between them. Germline-derived CDR1 and CDR2 are SGDLS and YYNGEE. The CDR3 consists of 15 residues.

In the case of this clonotype: Given a much more abundant clone one base away, this may be a read error. The J gene is TRBJ2-6, the V gene TRBV7-3, with D uncertain. Germline CDR1 reads SGHTA; CDR2 reads FQGTGA. The CDR3 covers 15 residues. Trimming left V 5 bases short and J 6 bases short, with 14 bases between. The CDR3 loop is CASSDGLAVANVLTF. The CDR3 DNA is TGTGCCAGCAGCGACGGGCTGGCTGTGGCCAACGTCCTGACTTTC.

This rearrangement joins TRBV9 to TRBJ2-1, with TRBD2 matching over 10 bases. Trimming took 3 bases from V and 8 from J; bases not matched to a gene: 17. The CDR3 extends over 18 amino acids. From germline, CDR1 is SGDLS and CDR2 YYNGEE. The CDR3 region is CASSGRASGGPREDEQFF. The CDR3 DNA follows: TGTGCCAGCAGCGGTAGGGCTAGCGGGGGCCCTAGGGAGGATGAGCAGTTCTTC. Drawing the rest from reference TRBV9 and TRBJ2-1, the complete variable domain is DSGVTQTPKHLITATGQRVTLRCSPRSGDLSVYWYQQSLDQGLQFLIQYYNGEERAKGNILERFSAQQFPDLHSELNLSSLELGDSALYFCASSGRASGGPREDEQFFGPGTRLTVL.